This is a list of T cell receptor beta chains from one sample in a study of lymphopenia after photon versus proton radiotherapy. The data were produced by immunoSEQ multiplex PCR, yet TCRdb's version contains in-frame clones alone and is incomplete. The data hold 25,000 to 30,000 clones, with approximately 85% observed a single time. The sample was peripheral blood, taken from a patient treated with photon-based radiotherapy. These receptors all come from a middle-aged man with gastric cancer. The CDR3 runs from the conserved cysteine through the conserved F or W. A D gene is named only where the DNA matches it firmly. A row's size may be missing; if present it is once, few, many or a size class.

j_call | clone_size | v_call | d_call | cdr3_aa | cdr3_nt
TRBJ1-3 | once | TRBV15 | . | CATSRDAEGSGNTIYF | TGTGCCACCAGCAGAGATGCCGAGGGTAGCGGAAACACCATATATTTT
TRBJ2-7 | . | TRBV4-3 | TRBD1 | CASSHTLGTGFEQYF | TGCGCCAGCAGCCACACCCTCGGGACAGGGTTCGAGCAGTACTTC
TRBJ2-1 | once | TRBV19 | TRBD1 | CASSIGTGSYNEQFF | TGTGCCAGTAGTATCGGGACAGGGTCCTACAATGAGCAGTTCTTC
TRBJ1-2 | . | TRBV6-5 | TRBD1 | CASSDPGTGGNGYTF | TGTGCCAGCAGCGATCCCGGGACAGGGGGCAATGGCTACACCTTC
TRBJ1-2 | few | TRBV6-1 | . | CASNKDGIYGYTF | TGTGCCAGCAATAAGGACGGGATCTATGGCTACACCTTC
TRBJ2-5 | once | TRBV2 | TRBD2 | CASSLGLAGSQETQYF | TGTGCCAGCAGCCTAGGACTAGCGGGGAGCCAAGAGACCCAGTACTTC
TRBJ2-3 | . | TRBV5-1 | TRBD2 | CASSLGLAGGRTDTQYF | TGCGCCAGCAGCTTGGGTCTGGCGGGGGGACGCACAGATACGCAGTATTTT
TRBJ2-2 | . | TRBV5-1 | TRBD1 | CASSLGDRAAGELFF | TGCGCCAGCAGCTTGGGAGACAGGGCCGCCGGGGAGCTGTTTTTT
TRBJ1-1 | . | TRBV2 | TRBD1 | CASSGNRGQGAEAFF | TGTGCCAGCAGTGGAAACAGGGGTCAAGGAGCTGAAGCTTTCTTT
TRBJ1-2 | . | TRBV7-2 | TRBD1 | CASSSLQGRNGYTF | TGTGCCAGCAGCTCCCTACAGGGGAGGAATGGCTACACCTTC
TRBJ1-1 | . | TRBV5-1 | TRBD1 | CASSSGTGNLGTEAFF | TGCGCCAGCAGCTCCGGGACAGGGAACCTAGGAACTGAAGCTTTCTTT
TRBJ2-7 | few | TRBV27 | . | CASSSSGPYEQYF | TGTGCCAGCAGTTCCTCAGGCCCCTACGAGCAGTACTTC
TRBJ1-3 | . | TRBV5-8 | . | CASAVLAARSGNTIYF | TGTGCCAGCGCGGTATTGGCAGCCCGATCTGGAAACACCATATATTTT
TRBJ1-1 | . | TRBV14 | . | CASSPTRGMNTEAFF | TGTGCCAGCAGCCCGACGAGGGGAATGAACACTGAAGCTTTCTTT
TRBJ2-3 | . | TRBV7-8 | . | CASSSQDTQYF | TGTGCCAGCAGCTCCCAAGATACGCAGTATTTT
TRBJ1-2 | . | TRBV5-1 | . | CASSLEHLNYGYTF | TGCGCCAGCAGCTTAGAACACTTAAACTATGGCTACACCTTC
TRBJ2-7 | . | TRBV9 | . | CASSVTDSGEQYF | TGTGCCAGCAGCGTGACGGATTCCGGTGAGCAGTACTTC
TRBJ2-2 | few | TRBV9 | TRBD1 | CASSSGQGFGELFF | TGTGCCAGCAGCTCCGGACAGGGATTCGGGGAGCTGTTTTTT
TRBJ1-1 | . | TRBV4-3 | . | CASSHTGTTEAFF | TGCGCCAGCAGCCACACAGGGACGACTGAAGCTTTCTTT
TRBJ1-1 | few | TRBV30 | TRBD1 | CAWGPGTGATEAFF | TGTGCCTGGGGGCCCGGGACAGGGGCGACTGAAGCTTTCTTT
TRBJ2-1 | once | TRBV6-1 | TRBD2 | CASSGILGLTYNEQFF | TGTGCCAGCAGTGGAATATTGGGACTAACCTACAATGAGCAGTTCTTC
TRBJ1-6 | few | TRBV6-6 | . | CASSATGKNSPLHF | TGTGCCAGCAGTGCAACAGGAAAGAATTCACCCCTCCACTTT
TRBJ1-5 | many | TRBV7-8 | . | CASSLGTDKPQHF | TGTGCCAGCAGCTTAGGGACAGACAAGCCCCAGCATTTT
TRBJ1-1 | . | TRBV19 | . | CASSISGANTEAFF | TGTGCCAGTAGTATTTCAGGGGCCAACACTGAAGCTTTCTTT
TRBJ1-1 | once | TRBV7-2 | . | CASSLGTRQNTEAFF | TGTGCCAGCAGCCTCGGGACCCGACAGAACACTGAAGCTTTCTTT
TRBJ2-7 | . | TRBV27 | . | CASSLEGGASYEQYF | TGTGCCAGCAGTTTGGAGGGGGGCGCCTCCTACGAGCAGTACTTC
TRBJ2-5 | . | TRBV15 | TRBD2 | CATSRDWSGGQETQYF | TGTGCCACCAGCAGAGATTGGAGCGGGGGCCAAGAGACCCAGTACTTC
TRBJ2-7 | . | TRBV11-2 | TRBD2 | CASSPNLAGDYEQYF | TGTGCCAGCAGCCCAAATCTAGCGGGGGACTACGAGCAGTACTTC
TRBJ1-2 | once | TRBV9 | . | CASTPTVNYGYTF | TGTGCCAGCACACCGACGGTGAACTATGGCTACACCTTC
TRBJ2-1 | . | TRBV7-9 | . | CASSYDYEQFF | TGTGCCAGCAGCTACGATTATGAGCAGTTCTTC
TRBJ2-3 | few | TRBV5-5 | . | CASSTLLDGGTDTQYF | TGTGCCAGCAGCACACTACTAGACGGTGGAACAGATACGCAGTATTTT
TRBJ2-2 | . | TRBV10-3 | . | CAISESGELPLFF | TGTGCCATCAGTGAGTCCGGCGAACTCCCGCTGTTTTTT
TRBJ2-7 | . | TRBV5-5 | . | CASSIVGTGTYEQYF | TGTGCCAGCAGCATAGTCGGGACGGGAACCTACGAGCAGTACTTC
TRBJ2-3 | . | TRBV13 | TRBD2 | CASSLKSLAGSTDTQYF | TGTGCCAGCAGCTTAAAATCACTAGCGGGGAGCACAGATACGCAGTATTTT
TRBJ1-1 | . | TRBV5-1 | . | CASSFEQDTEAFF | TGCGCCAGCAGCTTTGAGCAGGACACTGAAGCTTTCTTT
TRBJ2-7 | . | TRBV7-2 | TRBD2 | CASSLVGGAEYEQYF | TGTGCCAGCAGCTTAGTCGGGGGGGCGGAATACGAGCAGTACTTC
TRBJ1-1 | . | TRBV5-6 | . | CASSLGGSWVMNTEAFF | TGTGCCAGCAGCTTGGGAGGCAGCTGGGTCATGAACACTGAAGCTTTCTTT
TRBJ2-1 | few | TRBV30 | TRBD2 | CAWSVIAGYEQFF | TGTGCCTGGAGTGTGATAGCGGGGTATGAGCAGTTCTTC
TRBJ1-1 | . | TRBV6-6 | . | CASKRGRDRINTEAFF | TGTGCCAGCAAGAGGGGGAGGGATAGGATAAACACTGAAGCTTTCTTT
TRBJ1-3 | . | TRBV15 | . | CATSRDTGNTIYF | TGTGCCACCAGCAGAGATACTGGAAACACCATATATTTT
TRBJ2-6 | . | TRBV2 | . | CASRGWVAGANVLTF | TGTGCCAGCAGGGGGTGGGTTGCCGGGGCCAACGTCCTGACTTTC